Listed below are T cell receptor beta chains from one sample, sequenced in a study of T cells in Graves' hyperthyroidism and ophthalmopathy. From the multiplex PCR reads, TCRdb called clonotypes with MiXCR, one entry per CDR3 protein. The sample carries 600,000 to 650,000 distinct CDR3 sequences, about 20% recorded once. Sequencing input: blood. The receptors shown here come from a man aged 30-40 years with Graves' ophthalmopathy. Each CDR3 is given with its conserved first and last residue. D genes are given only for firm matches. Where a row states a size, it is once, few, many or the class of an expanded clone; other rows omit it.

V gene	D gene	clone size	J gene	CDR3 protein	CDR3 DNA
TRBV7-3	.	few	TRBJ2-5	CASSLTTGVGETQYF	TGTGCCAGCAGCTTAACGACGGGAGTGGGGGAGACCCAGTACTTC
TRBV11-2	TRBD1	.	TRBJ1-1	CASSRDRAAEAFF	TGTGCCAGCAGCCGCGACAGGGCCGCTGAAGCTTTCTTT
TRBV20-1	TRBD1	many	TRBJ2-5	CSASDRGKTKTQYF	TGCAGTGCTAGTGACAGGGGGAAAACAAAGACCCAGTACTTC
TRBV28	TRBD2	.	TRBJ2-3	CAKPSGRADTQYF	TGTGCCAAGCCTAGCGGTCGAGCAGATACGCAGTATTTT
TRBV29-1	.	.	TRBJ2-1	CSVRRLGNGQFF	TGCAGCGTTCGAAGGTTGGGGAATGGGCAGTTCTTC
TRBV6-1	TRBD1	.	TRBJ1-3	CASSEVRTGASGNTIYF	TGTGCCAGCAGTGAAGTCCGCACAGGGGCCTCTGGAAACACCATATATTTT
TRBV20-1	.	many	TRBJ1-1	CSASVREVEAFF	TGCAGTGCTAGCGTCAGGGAGGTTGAAGCTTTCTTT
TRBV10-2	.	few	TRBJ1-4	CASSESRGGGEKLFF	TGCGCCAGCAGTGAGTCGAGAGGGGGGGGTGAAAAACTGTTTTTT
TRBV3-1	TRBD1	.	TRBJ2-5	CASSPLLGQGTQETQYF	TGTGCCAGCAGCCCTCTACTGGGACAGGGCACACAAGAGACCCAGTACTTC
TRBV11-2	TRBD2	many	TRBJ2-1	CASSLESGRATNEQFF	TGTGCCAGCAGCTTAGAGAGTGGGAGGGCCACGAATGAGCAGTTCTTC
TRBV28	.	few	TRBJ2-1	CASSLGLGGDNEQFF	TGTGCCAGCAGTTTGGGACTTGGCGGCGACAATGAGCAGTTCTTC
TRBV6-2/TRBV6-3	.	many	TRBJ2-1	CASSYSSFTGRDEQFF	TGTGCCAGCAGTTACTCGAGTTTCACAGGGAGGGATGAGCAGTTCTTC
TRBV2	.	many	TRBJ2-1	CASSTQGRTGEQFF	TGTGCCAGCAGTACCCAGGGACGCACTGGTGAGCAGTTCTTC
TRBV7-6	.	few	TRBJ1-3	CASSLGEGSGNTIYF	TGTGCCAGCAGCTTAGGCGAGGGGTCTGGAAACACCATATATTTT
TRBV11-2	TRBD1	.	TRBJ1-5	CASSPGLTGVNQPQHF	TGTGCCAGCAGCCCCGGGTTGACAGGGGTCAATCAGCCCCAGCATTTT
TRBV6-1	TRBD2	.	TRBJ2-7	CASSATGTSGSYEQYF	TGTGCCAGCAGTGCTACCGGGACTAGCGGATCCTACGAGCAGTACTTC
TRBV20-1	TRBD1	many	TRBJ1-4	CSATNRGRKLFF	TGCAGTGCAACAAACAGGGGGAGAAAACTGTTTTTT
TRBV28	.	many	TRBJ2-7	CASSFGPRAEQYF	TGTGCCAGCAGTTTCGGACCTCGGGCCGAGCAGTACTTC
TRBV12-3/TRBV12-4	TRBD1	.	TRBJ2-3	CASSLGGGMEGDTQYF	TGTGCCAGCAGTTTAGGAGGGGGCATGGAAGGGGATACGCAGTATTTT
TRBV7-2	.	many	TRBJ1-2	CASSLVTDNYGYTF	TGTGCCAGCAGCTTAGTAACGGATAACTATGGCTACACCTTC
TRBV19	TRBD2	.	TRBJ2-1	CASSKTSSYNEQFF	TGTGCCAGTAGTAAGACTAGCAGTTACAATGAGCAGTTCTTC
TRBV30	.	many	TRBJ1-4	CAWGPGQEKLFF	TGTGCCTGGGGACCGGGACAAGAAAAACTGTTTTTT
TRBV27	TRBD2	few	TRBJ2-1	CASSPPGTGLADNEQFF	TGTGCCAGCAGTCCGCCGGGCACGGGACTAGCGGACAATGAGCAGTTCTTC
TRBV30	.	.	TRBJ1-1	CAWSYSRTNTEAFF	TGTGCCTGGAGTTACAGCAGGACGAACACTGAAGCTTTCTTT
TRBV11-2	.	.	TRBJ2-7	CASSLEFWEEQYF	TGTGCCAGCAGCTTAGAGTTTTGGGAAGAGCAGTACTTC
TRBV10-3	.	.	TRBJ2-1	CAISDGFNEQFF	TGTGCCATCAGTGACGGTTTCAATGAGCAGTTCTTC
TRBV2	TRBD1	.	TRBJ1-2	CASGPDRGDYGYTF	TGTGCCAGCGGCCCTGACAGGGGGGACTATGGCTACACCTTC
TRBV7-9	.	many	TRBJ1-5	CASSVGGEAQPQHF	TGTGCCAGCAGTGTTGGGGGGGAAGCGCAGCCCCAGCATTTT
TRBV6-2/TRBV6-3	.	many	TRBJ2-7	CASSYPDYSYEQYF	TGTGCCAGCAGTTACCCGGACTATTCCTACGAGCAGTACTTC
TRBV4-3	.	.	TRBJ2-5	CASSQVGTQETQYF	TGCGCCAGCAGCCAAGTTGGCACTCAAGAGACCCAGTACTTC
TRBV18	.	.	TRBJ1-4	CASSPNPGPGGEKLFF	TGTGCCAGCTCACCTAATCCAGGACCCGGAGGTGAAAAACTGTTTTTT
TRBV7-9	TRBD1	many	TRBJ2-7	CASSFQTGGSYEQYF	TGTGCCAGCAGCTTCCAGACAGGGGGCTCTTACGAGCAGTACTTC
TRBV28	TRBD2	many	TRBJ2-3	CASSSLWTSGRTDTQYF	TGTGCCAGCAGTTCCCTATGGACTAGCGGGAGGACAGATACGCAGTATTTT
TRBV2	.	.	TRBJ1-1	CASRGPMNTEAFF	TGTGCCAGCAGGGGGCCCATGAACACTGAAGCTTTCTTT
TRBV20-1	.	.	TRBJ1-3	CSARGHVSSGNTIYF	TGCAGTGCTAGAGGACACGTTAGCTCTGGAAACACCATATATTTT
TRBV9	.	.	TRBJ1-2	CASSPDLGVGYTF	TGTGCCAGCAGCCCTGATCTGGGAGTGGGCTACACCTTC
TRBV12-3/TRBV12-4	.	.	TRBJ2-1	CASSLVRRRNYNEQFF	TGTGCCAGCAGTTTAGTTCGACGGAGGAACTACAATGAGCAGTTCTTC
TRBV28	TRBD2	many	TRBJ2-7	CASSFQGLASFYEQYF	TGTGCCAGCAGTTTCCAAGGACTAGCGTCATTCTACGAGCAGTACTTC
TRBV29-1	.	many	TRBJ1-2	CSVRDGRGYTF	TGCAGCGTTAGGGACGGACGGGGCTACACCTTC
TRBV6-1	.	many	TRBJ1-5	CASTLLPTPSDQPQHF	TGTGCCAGCACACTCCTCCCTACACCCTCCGATCAGCCCCAGCATTTT
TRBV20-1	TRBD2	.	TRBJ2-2	CSARKTSGANTGELFF	TGCAGTGCTAGAAAAACTAGCGGGGCGAACACCGGGGAGCTGTTTTTT
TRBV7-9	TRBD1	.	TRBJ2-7	CASSRLPGQGESYEQYF	TGTGCCAGCAGCCGACTTCCGGGACAGGGAGAATCCTACGAGCAGTACTTC
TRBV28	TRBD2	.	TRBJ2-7	CASRGLAGVDEQYF	TGTGCCAGCAGGGGACTAGCGGGAGTAGACGAGCAGTACTTC
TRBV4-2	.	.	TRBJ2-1	CASSQDRSSGNEQFF	TGTGCCAGCAGCCAAGATCGGAGTAGCGGCAATGAGCAGTTCTTC
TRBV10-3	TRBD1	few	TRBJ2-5	CASGQGNEETQYF	TGTGCCAGCGGACAGGGGAATGAAGAGACCCAGTACTTC
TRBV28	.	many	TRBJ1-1	CASSFSREAFF	TGTGCCAGCAGTTTCTCGCGAGAAGCTTTCTTT